The entry below gives a single TCR beta chain sequence along with its context. The sample originates from a study of cytomegalovirus exposure and HLA in healthy donors. Overall study context: The same platform was used for the 130 or so validation repertoires and the roughly 640 first-cohort repertoires, a later analysis reported.

The CDR3 runs 17 residues. V was pared by 4 bases and J by 0 bases, with 14 bases between. Germline loops: CDR1 SGHKS, CDR2 YYEKEE (reference sequence). Assay used: immunoSEQ multiplex PCR; TCRdb lists only in-frame clones, some missing. The sample holds about 43,000 clones, 90% to 95% seen once. The V and J genes are TRBV5-5 and TRBJ2-6; D remains ambiguous. Input material: PBMCs. The clonotype comes from a man aged 18-30 years in good health and CMV-seronegative. This CDR3 reads CASSLTVFTSGANVLTF. In nucleotides, the CDR3 is TGTGCCAGCAGCCTAACCGTATTTACCTCTGGGGCCAACGTCCTGACTTTC.